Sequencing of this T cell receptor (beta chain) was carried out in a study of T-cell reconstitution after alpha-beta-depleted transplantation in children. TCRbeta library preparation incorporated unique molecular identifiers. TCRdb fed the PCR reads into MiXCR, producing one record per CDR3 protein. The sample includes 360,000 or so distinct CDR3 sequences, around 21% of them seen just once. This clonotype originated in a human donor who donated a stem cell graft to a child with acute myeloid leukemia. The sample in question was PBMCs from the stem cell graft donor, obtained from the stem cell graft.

CDR3 nucleotides: TGTGCCAGCAGTGAAGCGACAGCCTTTCTGGGCAATCAGCCCCAGCATTTT. It yields the protein CASSEATAFLGNQPQHF. The chain uses TRBV2 and TRBJ1-5; possibly TRBD1 for D (5 bases). V lost 0 bases, J lost 2 bases, and 14 bases lay in between. Germline loops: CDR1 SNHLY, CDR2 FYNNEI. This CDR3 spans 17 amino acids.